Given below is one T cell receptor beta chain in context. Its antigen is as yet unknown. One end of the junction is discordant with germline, which a read error may explain. The CDR3 is 14 amino acids. Germline V gene data show CDR1 as LNHDA and CDR2 as SQIVND (reference sequence). The sample originates from a study of T cell clones after liver transplantation. Study summary: HCV positivity affected three of eight recipients; the rest lacked autoimmune or viral indications.

General study results and limits: A larger donor-reactive than third-party decline suggested partial antigen-specific deletion.

Generated by immunoSEQ multiplex PCR, the TCRdb table keeps only in-frame clones and is missing some. The data show about 120,000 clones, 90% seen once. This material consisted of CD4+ T cells from blood, taken 12 months after liver transplant. This chain connects TRBV19 to TRBJ2-7; 8 bases align to TRBD1. This clonotype was sampled from a human patient who received a liver transplant. Some of the T cells might come from the graft donor. DNA of the CDR3: TGTGCCAGCAGTATAAGGACAGGGATGTACGAGCAGTACTTC. Amino acid sequence: CASSIRTGMYEQYF.